This TCR beta chain was recorded in a study of cytomegalovirus exposure and HLA in healthy donors (TCRdb year 2017). Regarding the research as a whole: According to an earlier analysis of a few hundred of the donors, 150 million to 200 million T cells yielded 90 million to 140 million unique TCR beta sequences and about 300 Gb of sequence data. Typing coverage differed by locus: A, B, C, DRB1 and DQB1 were typed in about 620-630 donors, DQA1 in about 510, DPA1 in around 580, and DPB1 in around 440. Among the roughly 430 genotyped donors, 81% belonged to the genetic ancestry cluster associated with self-reported Caucasian donors. Roughly 5 DR-DQ haplotypes were handled as single units for association and clustering, since linkage in the cohort was strong. A later analysis re-analyzed previously published TCR beta repertoires from 666 donors and added high-resolution HLA genotyping to study TCR occurrence patterns. Roughly 300 gigabases of sequencing data and 91 million or so unique TCR sequences made up an early release that covered over 550 HLA-typed donors. Among 300 to 500 genotyped donors of the cohort, an average of around 250,000 unique TCR beta nucleotide sequences was sequenced per donor, of which about 19% were non-productive. The study combined high-throughput TCR immunosequencing, statistical association of individual TCRs with disease status, and machine learning to predict cytomegalovirus infection status. Every repertoire in the discovery cohort had been generated on one and the same sequencing platform. The later analysis used no new phenotypic data to find candidate immune exposures, relying instead on TCR beta sequences and their occurrence across donors. An earlier analysis of some 500 of the donors used high-throughput TCR beta sequencing to judge whether each TCR beta V gene segment behaved as functional or pseudogenic. In addition to the first cohort of around 670 subjects, a separate validation cohort of around 110 different subjects was used. The study aimed to test whether cataloging public T cell receptors could reveal signatures of past pathogen exposure. Donor age, sex, ethnicity and CMV serostatus were compiled together with the repertoire data. HLA typing covered class I and class II loci at four-digit resolution. A later genetic analysis took genome-wide SNP genotypes for about three fifths of the 666 donors and used that subset as a discovery cohort. The T cell repertoires of 700 or so subjects were profiled by immunosequencing and related to cytomegalovirus serostatus. Beyond this particular receptor, the publication reports: In a later analysis, several top co-occurrence clusters were reported to appear linked to parvovirus B19, influenza, CMV and Epstein-Barr virus. In vitro tests confirmed that a few of the cytomegalovirus-associated TCR beta chains recognize cytomegalovirus antigens. A total of fewer than 200 TCR beta chains were listed by the study as associated with cytomegalovirus. Because the 87-base-pair reads could not distinguish some IMGT-functional V segments, including TRBV6-2 and TRBV6-3, those segments were excluded. CMV serostatus was the only immune exposure information available for the cohort. Presence/absence analyses assumed roughly uniform sequencing depth across donors, an assumption that may not hold. Because counts were too low, about 15 rarely observed V segments, including chromosome 9 orphons, were left out of the earlier analysis of 500 to 650 of the donors. A group of highly shared sequence variants was considered likely to be a technical artifact of the sequencing pipeline. Correlated functional status among segregating V segments might be attributable to linkage disequilibrium, but an unknown experimental factor could not be ruled out. In a later analysis, TCR association rates were found to vary across HLA loci, with the most associated TCRs seen for DRB1 alleles and the fewest for HLA-C alleles. In both the original and validation cohorts, the classifier was reported to diagnose cytomegalovirus status with high specificity and sensitivity. A further reported finding was that TCR beta sequences accurately predicted the HLA-A and HLA-B alleles for most subjects in the first cohort. Specific HLA alleles were associated with around 18,000 TCR beta sequences at a false discovery rate of 0.05 in a later analysis. Because HLA typing was unavailable for some donors at each locus, only the typed subset was used in association tests. Assigning TCR associations to individual alleles was difficult when HLA alleles, especially DR and DQ, strongly co-occurred. A later analysis found that HLA-associated TCR beta chains were more clonally expanded and had lower generation probabilities than equally common non-associated chains. In an earlier analysis of about 540 of the donors, most TCR beta V segments were observed in productive rearrangements about 90% or about 30% of the time, broadly matching IMGT annotations. In this cohort, only TCR beta chains were sequenced, and detectable features were limited by the absence of alpha or paired-chain data. Most CMV-associated TCR beta chains appeared to be HLA-restricted in a later analysis, and the HLA associations seemed to be driven largely by CMV exposure. Most TCR sequences were seen in very few donors, while some public TCRs were found in many individuals. In a later genetic analysis, fewer N-insertions in productive TCRs were reported among donors in an Asian-associated ancestry cluster than the approximately 670-donor mean. An association between a missense DCLRE1C variant and V-gene and J-gene trimming of TCR beta chains was found in a later genetic analysis and replicated in an independent cohort. The authors suggested that the approach could potentially be generalized to other disease states and immunological phenotypes.

CDR1 and CDR2 (MNHEY, SVGAGI) derive from the germline V gene. V is clipped by 0 bases and J by 3 bases, and the sequence between their germline boundaries is 15 bases long. The cysteine opens and the phenylalanine closes a CDR3 of 16 amino acids. Of all the DNA, just the CDR3 is kept, 48 bases in frame from base 1. In this sample, this clone turned up a few times. It lacks a known antigen. It has no much larger one-base neighbor in the sample; base qualities were not kept. Libraries were prepared through the immunoSEQ multiplex PCR assay. For the multiplex PCR, a mixture combining 60 forward primers for TCR Vbeta segments and 13 reverse primers for TCR Jbeta segments was used. A multiplex PCR assay on genomic DNA amplified the CDR3 region of rearranged TCR beta genes. On the Illumina HiSeq System, the amplified TCR beta libraries were sequenced as 87-base-pair reads. In the original analysis: In a later analysis, 80 million or so unique TCR beta chains were counted across the approximately 620 repertoires, and roughly 11 million of these chains were shared by at least two donors. Raw reads were error-corrected and collapsed into unique sequences by a nearest-neighbor algorithm in which closely related sequences were merged to remove PCR and sequencing errors. CDR3 sequences were aligned to IMGT reference sequences to assign V, D and J gene segments. For a sequence to be retained, at least a six-nucleotide match to both a V gene segment and a J gene segment was required. Rearrangements were classified as productive when the CDR3 lacked stop codons and remained in frame with V and J, and all other rearrangements were classified as non-productive. Following IMGT convention, CDR3 was defined as the stretch from the second conserved V-encoded cysteine to the conserved J-encoded phenylalanine. The earlier analysis of 587 of the donors excluded any sequence lacking an unambiguous match to a single V gene segment. An earlier analysis of 587 of the donors called V segments functional above 56.7% productive rearrangements and segregating when the between-donor standard deviation exceeded 5%. A statistical classification framework was developed to diagnose cytomegalovirus status using the catalog of TCR beta chain sequences. V and J gene assignment, in a later analysis, came from comparing TCR nucleotide sequences with IMGT/GENE-DB human TR gene sequences. The TCRdist pipeline was used in a later analysis to assign CDR3 sequences and most-parsimonious VDJ recombination scenarios. In a later analysis, every TCR beta chain was defined by the combination of its CDR3 amino acid sequence and its V-gene family, and reads without a unique V-gene family were dropped. In a later analysis, some 600 highly shared, low-generation-probability nucleotide sequences were removed to address suspected cross-contamination and a sequencing artifact. In a later analysis, a clonal expansion index for each public chain was calculated from normalized within-repertoire ranks of inferred template counts. In a later analysis, generation probabilities were computed using a VDJ recombination model fitted to out-of-frame rearrangements, and the results were checked against IGoR. Hypergeometric tests were used in a later analysis to score TCR-TCR, TCR-HLA and TCR-CMV co-occurrence, with a repertoire-size bias correction applied to the TCR pairs. To estimate false discovery rates, a later analysis permuted the HLA or CMV assignments 20 times. A later analysis grouped co-occurring TCRs with DBSCAN, adding TCRdist sequence similarity when clustering within HLA-allele-positive subsets. For co-occurrence clustering, repertoires with fewer than 30,000 or more than 120,000 public chains were excluded, along with five repertoires with anomalous nucleotide sharing. In its TCRdb copy, this immuneACCESS table keeps in-frame sequences only and misses some clones. Where compared with another copy, unresolved V genes explain less than half of these, and the others have no known cause. V and J calls and clone size come straight from that table; D and trimming were deduced from the DNA. This sample comprises 75,000 to 100,000 clones, about four fifths of them detected only once. The ten largest make up over 5% of the sample.

The cohort comprised more than 550 healthy bone marrow donors. At the time of sampling, all cohort members were nominally healthy, though unrecorded immune exposures were likely present. The donor was CMV seropositive and belonged to the group of a few hundred seropositive cohort members. Every donor gave a peripheral blood sample, and the peripheral blood mononuclear cells from that sample were used for TCR beta sequencing. Genomic DNA extraction from the blood cell samples was performed with the Qiagen DNeasy Blood Extraction Kit. This chain is built from TRBV6-5 and TRBJ2-7, with a weak D call of TRBD1 (6 bases match). The receptor was isolated from a man aged 40-55 years in good health and CMV-seropositive. Sequenced material: PBMCs. The bases are TGTGCCAGCAGTTACTCCGGAACAGGGCGAGGCTACGAGCAGTACTTC. This translates into CASSYSGTGRGYEQYF.